This T cell receptor (beta chain) was documented in a study of CD8+CD57+ T cells in acquired aplastic anemia. Study overall: On average, sorted CD4+ and CD8+ cells gave about 2.9 ug of DNA.

TCR beta VDJ and CDR3 profiling used genomic DNA as template. TCRdb used MiXCR to reprocess the reads, holding one entry per CDR3 protein. The sample carries under 500,000 distinct CDR3 sequences, 25% to 40% recorded once. Remarks on this clonotype: Antigen specificity is unknown.

Germline assignment: CDR1 SGHAT and CDR2 FQNNGV. The CDR3 is 14 amino acids. The V end was cut by 7 bases, the J end by 5 bases, with 15 bases between. Sequencing was done on patients that had shown CD8+CD57+ cell expansion by flow cytometry. Regarding the study as a whole: Controls did not differ significantly from patients in CD8+ Simpson's diversity.

V and J are TRBV11-2 and TRBJ2-1; D is ambiguous. The TCR sequence derives from a human donor with aplastic anemia. The material sequenced was sorted CD4+, CD8+, or CD8+CD57+ T cells (not recorded which) from PBMCs. CDR3 nucleotide sequence: TGTGCCAGCATACAACCGGAGAGGCACAATGAGCAGTTCTTC. As protein: CASIQPERHNEQFF.